This T cell receptor beta chain was identified in a study of blood T cell repertoires in COVID-19. About the research overall: From the United States, Italy and Spain came samples of acute and convalescent COVID-19. In each case, the material was cDNA or gDNA derived from T cells, B-cell-depleted T cells, or PBMCs.

This clone occurred a few times. Trimming cost V 2 bases and J 0 bases; bases outside gene matches: 8. CDR3 length equals 20 residues. Per germline, CDR1 PRHDT and CDR2 FYEKMQ (reference sequence). As handled by the study authors: It was from reference gene primer amplification that nucleated cell counts were estimated. Libraries were prepared by immunoSEQ multiplex PCR; TCRdb keeps only in-frame clonotypes and omits some of them. D and trimming were read from the DNA, whereas the V and J calls and clone size are those reported in that table. The sample contains 150,000 to 200,000 clones, 75% to 85% of which appear only once.

The genes are TRBV13 and TRBJ2-2; TRBD2 aligns across 14 bases. The specimen sequenced was peripheral blood. This clonotype was sampled from a human donor in a cohort sampled during active COVID-19. CDR3 bases: TGTGCCAGCAGCTTATACAGTCGGACTAGCGGGAGGACGAACACCGGGGAGCTGTTTTTT. Its translation: CASSLYSRTSGRTNTGELFF.